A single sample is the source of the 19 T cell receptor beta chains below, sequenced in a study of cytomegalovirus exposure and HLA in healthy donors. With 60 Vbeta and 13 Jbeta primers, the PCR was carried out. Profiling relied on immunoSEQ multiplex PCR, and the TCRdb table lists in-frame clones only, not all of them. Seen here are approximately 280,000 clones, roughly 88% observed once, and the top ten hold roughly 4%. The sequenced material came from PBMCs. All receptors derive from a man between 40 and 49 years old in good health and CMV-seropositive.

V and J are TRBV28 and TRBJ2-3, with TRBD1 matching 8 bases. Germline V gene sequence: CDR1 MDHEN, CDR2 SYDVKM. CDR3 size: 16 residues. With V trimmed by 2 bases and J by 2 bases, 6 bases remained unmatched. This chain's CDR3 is CASSLAGQGDTDTQYF. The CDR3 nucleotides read TGTGCCAGCAGTTTAGCCGGACAGGGAGACACAGATACGCAGTATTTT.

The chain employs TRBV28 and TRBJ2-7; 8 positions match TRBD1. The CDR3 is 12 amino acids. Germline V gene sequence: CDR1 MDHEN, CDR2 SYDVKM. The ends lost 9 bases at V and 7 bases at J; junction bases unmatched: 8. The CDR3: CASQQGVEEQYF. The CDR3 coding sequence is TGTGCCAGTCAACAGGGGGTGGAGGAGCAGTACTTC.

Here the CDR3 reads CASATSPTDLSGEQYF. DNA for the CDR3: TGTGCCAGCGCCACCTCCCCGACAGATCTTTCGGGAGAGCAGTACTTC. V is TRBV6-6 and J is TRBJ2-5, with D possibly TRBD2 on 6 matching bases. Germline CDR1 and CDR2: MNHNY and SVGAGI (reference sequence). V was clipped by 8 bases and J by 11 bases, with 30 bases between them. The CDR3 runs to 16 residues.

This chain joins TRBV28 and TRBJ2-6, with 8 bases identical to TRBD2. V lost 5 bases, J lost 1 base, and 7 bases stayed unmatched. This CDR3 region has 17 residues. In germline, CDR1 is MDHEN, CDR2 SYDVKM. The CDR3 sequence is CASSRRTGGSGANVLTF. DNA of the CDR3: TGTGCCAGCAGTCGCCGGACGGGAGGGTCTGGGGCCAACGTCCTGACTTTC.

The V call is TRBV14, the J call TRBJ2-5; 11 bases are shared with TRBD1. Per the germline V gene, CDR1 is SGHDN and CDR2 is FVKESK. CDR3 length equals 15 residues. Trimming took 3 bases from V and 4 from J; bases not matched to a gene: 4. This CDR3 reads CASSQDRGLGETQYF. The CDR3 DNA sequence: TGTGCCAGCAGCCAGGACAGGGGGCTTGGAGAGACCCAGTACTTC.

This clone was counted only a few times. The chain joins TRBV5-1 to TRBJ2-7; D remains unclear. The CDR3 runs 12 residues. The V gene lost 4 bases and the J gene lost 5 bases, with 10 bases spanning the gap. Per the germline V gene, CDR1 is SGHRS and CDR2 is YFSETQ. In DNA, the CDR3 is TGCGCCAGCAGCGGCCAAAATAACGAGCAGTACTTC. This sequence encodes CASSGQNNEQYF.

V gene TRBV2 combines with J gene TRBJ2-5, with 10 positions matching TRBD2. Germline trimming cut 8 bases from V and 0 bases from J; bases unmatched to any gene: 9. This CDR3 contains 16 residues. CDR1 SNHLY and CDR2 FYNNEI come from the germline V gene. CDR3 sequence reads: CASVVEREGDQETQYF. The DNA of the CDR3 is TGTGCCAGCGTGGTTGAGCGGGAGGGAGACCAAGAGACCCAGTACTTC.

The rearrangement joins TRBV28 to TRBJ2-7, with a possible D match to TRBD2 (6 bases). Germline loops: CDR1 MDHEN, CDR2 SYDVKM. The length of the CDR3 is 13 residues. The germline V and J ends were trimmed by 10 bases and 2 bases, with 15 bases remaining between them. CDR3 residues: CATKGGGAYEQYF. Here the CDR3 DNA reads TGTGCCACCAAGGGCGGAGGGGCCTACGAGCAGTACTTC.

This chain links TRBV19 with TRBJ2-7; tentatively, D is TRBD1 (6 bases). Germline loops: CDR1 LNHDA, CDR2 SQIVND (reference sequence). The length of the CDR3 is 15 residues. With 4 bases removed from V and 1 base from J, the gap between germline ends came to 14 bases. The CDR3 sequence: CASSTYGTPSYEQYF. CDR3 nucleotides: TGTGCCAGTAGTACGTACGGGACACCTTCCTACGAGCAGTACTTC.

In nucleotides, the CDR3 is TGTGCCAGCTCACCTTATCAGACGGCGGGCAATCAGCCCCAGCATTTT. As protein: CASSPYQTAGNQPQHF. The chain is built from TRBV18 and TRBJ1-5, with D hard to call. CDR1 and CDR2 from the germline V gene are KGHSH and LQKENI. The CDR3 runs to 16 residues. V lost 3 bases to trimming and J lost 2 bases, with 14 bases between them. The full variable domain, with the rest looked up from reference TRBV18 and TRBJ1-5, is NAGVMQNPRHLVRRRGQEARLRCSPMKGHSHVYWYRQLPEEGLKFMVYLQKENIIDESGMPKERFSAEFPKEGPSILRIQQVVRGDSAAYFCASSPYQTAGNQPQHFGDGTRLSIL.

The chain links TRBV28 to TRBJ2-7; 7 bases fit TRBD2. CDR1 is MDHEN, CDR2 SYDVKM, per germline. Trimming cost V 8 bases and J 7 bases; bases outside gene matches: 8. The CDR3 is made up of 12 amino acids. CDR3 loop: CASSMGRGEQYF. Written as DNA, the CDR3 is TGTGCCAGCTCCATGGGGCGGGGGGAGCAGTACTTC.

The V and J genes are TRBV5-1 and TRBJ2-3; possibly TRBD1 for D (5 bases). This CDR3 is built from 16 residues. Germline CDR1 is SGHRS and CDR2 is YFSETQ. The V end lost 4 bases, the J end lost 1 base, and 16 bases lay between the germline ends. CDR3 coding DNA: TGCGCCAGCAGCCCGTCATGGGGCAGCGGCACAGATACGCAGTATTTT. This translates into CASSPSWGSGTDTQYF.

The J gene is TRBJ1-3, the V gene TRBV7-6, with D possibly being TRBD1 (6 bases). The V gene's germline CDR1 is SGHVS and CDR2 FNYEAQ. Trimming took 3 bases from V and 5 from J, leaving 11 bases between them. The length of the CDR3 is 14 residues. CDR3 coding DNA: TGTGCCAGCAGCTTCGGACAGTTTCGAAACACCATATATTTT. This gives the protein CASSFGQFRNTIYF.

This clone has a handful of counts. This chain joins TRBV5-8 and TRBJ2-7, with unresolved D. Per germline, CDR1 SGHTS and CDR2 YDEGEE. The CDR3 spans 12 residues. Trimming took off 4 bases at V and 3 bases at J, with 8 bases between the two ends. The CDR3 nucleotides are TGTGCCAGCAGCCCGTACAGCTACGAGCAGTACTTC. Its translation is CASSPYSYEQYF.

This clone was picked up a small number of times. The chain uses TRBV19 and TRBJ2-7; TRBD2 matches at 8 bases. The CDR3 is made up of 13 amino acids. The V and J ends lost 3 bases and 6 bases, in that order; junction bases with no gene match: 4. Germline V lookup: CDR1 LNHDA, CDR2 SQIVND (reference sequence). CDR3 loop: CASSISGGGEQYF. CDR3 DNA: TGTGCCAGTAGTATCAGCGGGGGAGGCGAGCAGTACTTC.

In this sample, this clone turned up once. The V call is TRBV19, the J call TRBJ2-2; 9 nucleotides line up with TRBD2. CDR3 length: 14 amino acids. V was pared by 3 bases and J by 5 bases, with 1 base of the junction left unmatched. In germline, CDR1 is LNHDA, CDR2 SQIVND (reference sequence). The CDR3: CASSMAGGTGELFF. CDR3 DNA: TGTGCCAGTAGTATGGCGGGAGGGACCGGGGAGCTGTTTTTT.

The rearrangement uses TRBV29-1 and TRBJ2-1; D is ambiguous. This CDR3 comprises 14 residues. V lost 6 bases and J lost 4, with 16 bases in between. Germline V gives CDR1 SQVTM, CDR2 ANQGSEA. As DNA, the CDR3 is TGCAGCGTGGATACAAGAGGCCGGTACAATGAGCAGTTCTTC. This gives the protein CSVDTRGRYNEQFF.

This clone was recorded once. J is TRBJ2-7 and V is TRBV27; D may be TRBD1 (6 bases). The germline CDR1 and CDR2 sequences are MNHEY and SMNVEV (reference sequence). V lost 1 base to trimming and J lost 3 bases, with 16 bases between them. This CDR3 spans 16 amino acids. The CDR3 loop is CASSLLGGTRNYEQYF. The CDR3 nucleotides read TGTGCCAGCAGTTTATTGGGTGGGACAAGAAACTACGAGCAGTACTTC.

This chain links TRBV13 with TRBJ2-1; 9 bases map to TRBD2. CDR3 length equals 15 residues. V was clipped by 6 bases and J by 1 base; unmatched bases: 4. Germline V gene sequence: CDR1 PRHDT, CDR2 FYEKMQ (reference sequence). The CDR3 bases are TGTGCCAGCAGAGCGCGGGAGGGATCCTACAATGAGCAGTTCTTC. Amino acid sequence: CASRAREGSYNEQFF. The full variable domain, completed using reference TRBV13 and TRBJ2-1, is AAGVIQSPRHLIKEKRETATLKCYPIPRHDTVYWYQQGPGQDPQFLISFYEKMQSDKGSIPDRFSAQQFSDYHSELNMSSLELGDSALYFCASRAREGSYNEQFFGPGTRLTVL.